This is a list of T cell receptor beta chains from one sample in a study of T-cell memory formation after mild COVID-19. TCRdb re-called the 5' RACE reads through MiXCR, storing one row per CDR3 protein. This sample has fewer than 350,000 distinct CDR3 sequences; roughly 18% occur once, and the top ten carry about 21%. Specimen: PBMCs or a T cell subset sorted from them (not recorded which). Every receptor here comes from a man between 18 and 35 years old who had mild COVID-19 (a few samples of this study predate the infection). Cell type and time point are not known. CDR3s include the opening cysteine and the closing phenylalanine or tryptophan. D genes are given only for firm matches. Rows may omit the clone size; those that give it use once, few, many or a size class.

CASSLTIQETQYF | TGTGCCAGCAGCTTGACGATCCAAGAGACCCAGTACTTC | . | TRBV7-2 | . | TRBJ2-5
CASSPWSGSNYGYTF | TGTGCCAGCAGCCCCTGGTCGGGGTCCAACTATGGCTACACCTTC | many | TRBV7-3 | . | TRBJ1-2
CASRADYNEQFF | TGTGCCAGCAGAGCGGATTACAATGAGCAGTTCTTC | . | TRBV6-5 | . | TRBJ2-1
CARTLDRRVPFF | TGTGCCAGAACTCTGGACAGGCGGGTTCCGTTCTTC | . | TRBV6-2/TRBV6-3 | TRBD1 | TRBJ2-1
CASSQGQGWSSGNTIYF | TGCGCCAGCAGCCAGGGACAGGGCTGGAGCTCTGGAAACACCATATATTTT | few | TRBV4-3 | TRBD1 | TRBJ1-3
CASSPGGGPLHQPQHF | TGTGCCAGCAGTCCCGGCGGGGGGCCACTTCATCAGCCCCAGCATTTT | many | TRBV7-2 | . | TRBJ1-5
CASRGVKQYF | TGTGCCAGCAGGGGGGTGAAGCAGTACTTC | few | TRBV21-1 | . | TRBJ2-7
CASTSDRGGYTF | TGTGCCAGCACCTCCGACAGGGGAGGCTACACCTTC | few | TRBV6-5 | TRBD1 | TRBJ1-2
CSARDRGSLFLTGELFF | TGCAGTGCTAGAGATCGCGGTAGCCTTTTCCTCACCGGGGAGCTGTTTTTT | . | TRBV20-1 | . | TRBJ2-2
CASSRSRDVYGNIQYF | TGTGCCAGCAGTAGATCCAGGGACGTTTATGGAAACATTCAGTACTTC | few | TRBV2 | . | TRBJ2-4
CASSPQGIMNTEAFF | TGCGCCAGCAGCCCCCAGGGGATCATGAACACTGAAGCTTTCTTT | many | TRBV4-3 | . | TRBJ1-1
CASSFGLNSRQYF | TGCGCCAGCAGCTTCGGACTGAACTCGAGGCAGTATTTT | . | TRBV5-1 | . | TRBJ2-3
CASSFWGNEQFF | TGTGCCAGCAGTTTTTGGGGAAATGAGCAGTTCTTC | . | TRBV27 | . | TRBJ2-1
CASSPHLWGEQFF | TGTGCCAGCAGTCCCCATCTCTGGGGTGAGCAGTTCTTC | few | TRBV12-3/TRBV12-4 | . | TRBJ2-1
CASSTDSNTEAFF | TGTGCCAGCAGCACTGACAGCAACACTGAAGCTTTCTTT | . | TRBV7-9 | . | TRBJ1-1
CASSQLVPGDLGTEAFF | TGTGCCAGCTCCCAACTGGTGCCAGGGGATTTAGGCACTGAAGCTTTCTTT | . | TRBV18 | . | TRBJ1-1
CASNQGYQPQHF | TGTGCCAGCAACCAGGGTTACCAGCCCCAGCATTTT | . | TRBV6-2/TRBV6-3 | . | TRBJ1-5